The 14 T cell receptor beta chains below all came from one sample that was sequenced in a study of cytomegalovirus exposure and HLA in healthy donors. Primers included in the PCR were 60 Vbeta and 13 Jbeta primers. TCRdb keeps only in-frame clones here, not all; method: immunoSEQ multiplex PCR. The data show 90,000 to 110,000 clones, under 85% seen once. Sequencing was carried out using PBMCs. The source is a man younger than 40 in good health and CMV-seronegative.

The CDR3 reads CASLGQGPYEQYF. The CDR3 nucleotides are TGTGCCAGCTTGGGACAGGGGCCCTACGAGCAGTACTTC. The V call is TRBV28, the J call TRBJ2-5, with 10 bases identical to TRBD1. The J call may be in error: the DNA end matches TRBJ2-7 better. Germline V gene data show CDR1 as MDHEN and CDR2 as SYDVKM. This CDR3 region has 13 residues.

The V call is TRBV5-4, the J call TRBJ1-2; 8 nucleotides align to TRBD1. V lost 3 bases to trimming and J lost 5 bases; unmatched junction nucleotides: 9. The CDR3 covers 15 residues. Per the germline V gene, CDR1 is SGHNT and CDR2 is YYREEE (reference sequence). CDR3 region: CASSSRGQGPYGYTF. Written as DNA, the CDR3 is TGTGCCAGCAGCTCGAGAGGACAGGGACCTTATGGCTACACCTTC.

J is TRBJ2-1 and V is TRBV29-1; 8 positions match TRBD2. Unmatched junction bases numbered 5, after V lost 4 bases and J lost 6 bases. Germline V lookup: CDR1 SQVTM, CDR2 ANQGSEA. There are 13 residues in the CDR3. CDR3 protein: CSVAPGLVNEQFF. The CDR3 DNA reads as TGCAGCGTTGCCCCGGGACTAGTCAATGAGCAGTTCTTC.

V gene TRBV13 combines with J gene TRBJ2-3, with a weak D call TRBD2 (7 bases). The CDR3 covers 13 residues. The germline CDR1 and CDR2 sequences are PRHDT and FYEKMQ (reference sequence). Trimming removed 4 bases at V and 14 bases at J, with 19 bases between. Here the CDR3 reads CASSSRDGGPPYF. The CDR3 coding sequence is TGTGCCAGCAGCTCACGCGACGGGGGGCCCCCGTATTTT. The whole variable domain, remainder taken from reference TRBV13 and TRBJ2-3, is AAGVIQSPRHLIKEKRETATLKCYPIPRHDTVYWYQQGPGQDPQFLISFYEKMQSDKGSIPDRFSAQQFSDYHSELNMSSLELGDSALYFCASSSRDGGPPYFGPGTRLTVL.

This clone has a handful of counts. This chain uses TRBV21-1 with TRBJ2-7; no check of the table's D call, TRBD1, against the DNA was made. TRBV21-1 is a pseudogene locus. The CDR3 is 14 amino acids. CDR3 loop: CASSRDRGRNEQYF. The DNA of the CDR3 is TGTGCCAGCAGCAGGGACAGGGGGAGGAACGAGCAGTACTTC.

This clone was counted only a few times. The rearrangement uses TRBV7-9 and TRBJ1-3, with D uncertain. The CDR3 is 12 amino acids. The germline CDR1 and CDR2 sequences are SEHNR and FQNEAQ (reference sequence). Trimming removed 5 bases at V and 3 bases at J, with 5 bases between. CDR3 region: CASSIVGNTIYF. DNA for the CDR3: TGTGCCAGCAGCATCGTTGGAAACACCATATATTTT.

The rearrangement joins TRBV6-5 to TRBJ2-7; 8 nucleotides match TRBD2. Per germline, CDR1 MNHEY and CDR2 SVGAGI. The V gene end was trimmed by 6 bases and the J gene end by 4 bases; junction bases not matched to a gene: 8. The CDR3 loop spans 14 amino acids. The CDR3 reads CASSRLAGPYEQYF. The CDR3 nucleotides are TGTGCCAGCAGCCGCCTAGCGGGTCCTTACGAGCAGTACTTC.

The CDR3 is CASSSGGSPYGYTF. DNA of the CDR3: TGTGCCAGCAGCTCGGGAGGGTCACCCTATGGCTACACCTTC. The J gene is TRBJ1-2, the V gene TRBV14; D is undetermined. The germline V gene encodes CDR1 SGHDN and CDR2 FVKESK. The CDR3 runs to 14 residues. The V and J ends lost 5 bases and 4 bases respectively, with 14 bases between them.

The CDR3 region is CASRPSRSGRSYNEQFF. The DNA of the CDR3 is TGTGCCAGCAGACCGAGTCGTAGCGGGAGGTCCTACAATGAGCAGTTCTTC. The rearrangement uses TRBV5-4 and TRBJ2-1; TRBD2 agrees at 10 bases. CDR3 length: 17 residues. In germline, CDR1 is SGHNT, CDR2 YYREEE (reference sequence). The J segment lost 1 base and the V segment lost 5 bases, leaving 9 bases of the junction unmatched.

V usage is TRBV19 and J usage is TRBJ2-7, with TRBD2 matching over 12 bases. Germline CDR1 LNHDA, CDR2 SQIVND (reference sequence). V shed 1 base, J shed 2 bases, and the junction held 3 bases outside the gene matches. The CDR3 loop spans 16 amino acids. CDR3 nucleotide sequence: TGTGCCAGTAGTATAGGGCTAGCGGGAGGGCCCTACGAGCAGTACTTC. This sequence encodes CASSIGLAGGPYEQYF.

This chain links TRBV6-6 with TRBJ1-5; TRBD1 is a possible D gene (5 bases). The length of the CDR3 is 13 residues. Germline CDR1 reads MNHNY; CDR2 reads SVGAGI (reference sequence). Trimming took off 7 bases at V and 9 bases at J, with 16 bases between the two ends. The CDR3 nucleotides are TGTGCCAGCACGGGGGGGGTGGAGTGGCCCCAGCATTTT. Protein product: CASTGGVEWPQHF.

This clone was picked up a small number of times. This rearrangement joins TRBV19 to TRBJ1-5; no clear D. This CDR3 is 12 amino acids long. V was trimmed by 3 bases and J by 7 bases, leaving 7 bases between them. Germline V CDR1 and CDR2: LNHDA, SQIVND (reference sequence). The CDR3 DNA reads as TGTGCCAGTAGTATTTCCAGACAGCCCCAGCATTTT. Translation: CASSISRQPQHF.

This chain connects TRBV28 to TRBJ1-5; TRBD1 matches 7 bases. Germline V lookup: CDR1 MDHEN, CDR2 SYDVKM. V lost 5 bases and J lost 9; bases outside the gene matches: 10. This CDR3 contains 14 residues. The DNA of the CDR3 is TGTGCCAGCAGTCCGGACAGGCTTTTCGGGCCCCAGCATTTT. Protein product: CASSPDRLFGPQHF.

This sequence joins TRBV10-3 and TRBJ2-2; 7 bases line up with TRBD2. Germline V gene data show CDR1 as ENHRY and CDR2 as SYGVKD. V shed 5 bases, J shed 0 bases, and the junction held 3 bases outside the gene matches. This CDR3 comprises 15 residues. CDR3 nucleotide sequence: TGTGCCATCAGTTCTACTAGCGCGAACACCGGGGAGCTGTTTTTT. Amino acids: CAISSTSANTGELFF.